The 14 T cell receptor beta chains below were found in one sample sequenced in a study of T-cell memory formation after mild COVID-19. MiXCR, run by TCRdb on the 5' RACE reads, gives a single entry per CDR3 protein. This table has some 600,000 distinct CDR3 sequences, approximately 15% appearing once. The specimen was PBMCs or a T cell subset sorted from them (not recorded which). The receptors here all came from an adult woman who had mild COVID-19 (a few samples of this study predate the infection). Cell type and time point are not known.

V gene TRBV9 combines with J gene TRBJ2-3, with D possibly being TRBD1 (6 bases). The V gene lost 2 bases and the J gene lost 2 bases, with 18 bases spanning the gap. Looked up from germline, CDR1 is SGDLS and CDR2 is YYNGEE. The CDR3 runs to 17 residues. CDR3 amino acids: CASSVEWGLDHTDTQYF. The CDR3 region has the DNA TGTGCCAGCAGCGTCGAGTGGGGGCTTGACCACACAGATACGCAGTATTTT.

This clonotype showed up just a few times. This chain links TRBV20-1 with TRBJ2-7, with D perhaps TRBD2 (5 bases). The length of the CDR3 is 15 residues. CDR1 and CDR2 from the germline V gene are DFQATT and SNEGSKA (reference sequence). Trimming pared 3 bases from V and 4 bases from J, leaving 19 bases between. CDR3 sequence (DNA): TGCAGTGCTAGGATCCTAACACGAGGCGGGTACGAGCAGTACTTC. It yields the protein CSARILTRGGYEQYF.

This chain links TRBV5-1 with TRBJ1-1; TRBD1 aligns across 8 bases. V trimming: 2 bases; J trimming: 5 bases; junction bases outside the gene matches: 8. The CDR3 is 15 residues long. The V gene's germline CDR1 is SGHRS and CDR2 YFSETQ. CDR3 in amino acids: CASSLGTGGSTEAFF. CDR3 DNA sequence: TGCGCCAGCAGCTTAGGTACAGGGGGATCGACTGAAGCTTTCTTT.

This clonotype was observed at least ten times. The chain links TRBV7-2 to TRBJ2-2; TRBD2 matches at 7 bases. V dropped 5 bases and J dropped 4; count of bases not matched to a gene: 19. The CDR3 consists of 19 residues. Germline V gene data show CDR1 as SGHTA and CDR2 as FQGNSA. The CDR3 here is CASSVIARAGGRITGELFF. In nucleotides, the CDR3 is TGTGCCAGCAGCGTAATCGCCAGGGCCGGGGGGAGGATCACCGGGGAGCTGTTTTTT.

This clonotype was observed a handful of times. The chain carries TRBV30 and TRBJ2-1; D not certain. Germline V gene sequence: CDR1 GTSNPN, CDR2 SVGIG (reference sequence). The ends were cut back, 0 bases at V and 9 bases at J, with 12 bases in the middle. The CDR3 runs 13 residues. The CDR3 bases are TGTGCCTGGAGTGTAATCCTTAACCGTGAGCAGTTCTTC. Translated: CAWSVILNREQFF.

The sample holds a few counts of this clonotype. V usage is TRBV5-6 and J usage is TRBJ1-6, with a tentative D call TRBD1 (5 bases). This CDR3 spans 14 amino acids. Deletions cut 4 bases from V and 9 bases from J, with 14 bases between. Germline CDR1 and CDR2: SGHDT and YYEEEE. The CDR3 bases are TGTGCCAGCAGCCTAGGGGACGACATTTCACCCCTCCACTTT. It encodes CASSLGDDISPLHF.

This clonotype was recorded a few times. The V call is TRBV12-3 or TRBV12-4, the J call TRBJ1-2; 7 nucleotides line up with TRBD1. J was trimmed by 1 base and V by 5 bases; bases with no gene match: 10. The CDR3 spans 16 residues. CDR3 amino acids: CASSPERTGLNYGYTF. In DNA form, the CDR3 reads TGTGCCAGCAGTCCTGAACGGACAGGACTTAACTATGGCTACACCTTC.

In its sample, this clonotype was seen a few times. The rearrangement uses TRBV2 and TRBJ2-2; D gene uncertain. The CDR3 has 14 residues. Trimming removed 8 bases at V and 2 bases at J, with 12 bases between. The germline gives CDR1 SNHLY, CDR2 FYNNEI. In DNA form, the CDR3 reads TGTGCCAGCGGAGCCCTGACCAACACCGGGGAGCTGTTTTTT. Protein sequence: CASGALTNTGELFF.

This clonotype was detected a few times. The chain employs TRBV7-3 and TRBJ2-1; 13 bases are shared with TRBD2. This CDR3 comprises 15 residues. Trimming at V came to 4 bases and at J to 5 bases, leaving 2 bases not matched to a gene. CDR1 and CDR2 from the germline V gene are SGHTA and FQGTGA. CDR3 loop: CASSSGTSGDNEQFF. CDR3 nucleotides: TGTGCCAGCAGCTCCGGGACTAGCGGGGACAATGAGCAGTTCTTC.

J is TRBJ1-1 and V is TRBV24-1, with a weak D call TRBD1 (6 bases). The CDR3 consists of 13 residues. The germline gives CDR1 KGHDR, CDR2 SFDVKD. V lost 9 bases and J lost 2, with 12 bases in between. The CDR3 protein is CATSGDFNTEAFF. The CDR3, as DNA: TGTGCCACCTCAGGGGATTTTAACACTGAAGCTTTCTTT.

The CDR3 reads CASSQDGDLRTYGYTF. The DNA of the CDR3 is TGCGCCAGCAGCCAAGATGGGGACTTACGGACCTATGGCTACACCTTC. The rearrangement uses TRBV4-1 and TRBJ1-2; D may be TRBD1 (5 bases). This CDR3 contains 16 residues. Germline assignment: CDR1 MGHRA and CDR2 YSYEKL. V lost 0 bases and J lost 4, with 15 bases in between.

This clonotype was seen more than once but under ten times. The V gene is TRBV6-1, the J gene TRBJ1-1; D gene uncertain. From germline, CDR1 is MNHNS and CDR2 SASEGT. This CDR3 contains 12 residues. Trimming took off 0 bases at V and 5 bases at J, with 4 bases between the two ends. The CDR3 nucleotides are TGTGCCAGCAGTGAAGCCCGGACTGAAGCTTTCTTT. Its translation: CASSEARTEAFF.

There are a few counts of this clonotype. The J gene is TRBJ2-3, the V gene TRBV18; 11 positions match TRBD2. The germline gives CDR1 KGHSH, CDR2 LQKENI. CDR3 size: 17 residues. Trimming removed 2 bases from V and 1 base from J; junction bases left unmatched: 5. The CDR3 sequence is CASSPVAGGPGTDTQYF. In nucleotides, the CDR3 is TGTGCCAGCTCACCAGTAGCGGGGGGGCCAGGCACAGATACGCAGTATTTT. Combining the CDR3 with reference TRBV18 and TRBJ2-3 gives the whole variable domain NAGVMQNPRHLVRRRGQEARLRCSPMKGHSHVYWYRQLPEEGLKFMVYLQKENIIDESGMPKERFSAEFPKEGPSILRIQQVVRGDSAAYFCASSPVAGGPGTDTQYFGPGTRLTVL.

Only a few counts were recorded for this clonotype. This rearrangement joins TRBV9 to TRBJ1-6, with a possible D match to TRBD1 (6 bases). The CDR3 totals 17 residues. Germline CDR1 SGDLS, CDR2 YYNGEE. The V and J ends lost 6 bases and 10 bases respectively, with 26 bases between them. The CDR3 loop reads CASTPFGGPVDGSPLHF. CDR3 in DNA: TGTGCCAGCACCCCCTTTGGGGGGCCGGTTGATGGCTCACCCCTCCACTTT.